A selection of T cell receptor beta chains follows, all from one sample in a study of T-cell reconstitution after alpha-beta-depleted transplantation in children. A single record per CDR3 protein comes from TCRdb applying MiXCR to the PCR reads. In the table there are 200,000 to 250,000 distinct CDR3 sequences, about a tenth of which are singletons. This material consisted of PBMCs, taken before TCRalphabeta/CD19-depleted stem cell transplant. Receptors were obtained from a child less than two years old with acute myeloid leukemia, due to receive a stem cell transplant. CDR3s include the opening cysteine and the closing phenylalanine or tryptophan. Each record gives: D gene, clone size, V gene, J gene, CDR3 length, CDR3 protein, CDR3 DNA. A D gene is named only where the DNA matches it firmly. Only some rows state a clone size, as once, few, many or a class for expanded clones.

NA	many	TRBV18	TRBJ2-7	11	CASSGQDEQYF	TGTGCCAGCTCCGGACAAGACGAGCAGTACTTC
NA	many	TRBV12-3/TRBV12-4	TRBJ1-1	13	CASSFSTSGEAFF	TGTGCCAGCAGTTTTTCCACCTCAGGGGAAGCTTTCTTT
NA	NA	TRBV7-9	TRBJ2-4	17	CAIGPVSRGLAKNIQYF	TGTGCCATCGGCCCGGTGTCTAGGGGCTTAGCCAAAAACATTCAGTACTTC
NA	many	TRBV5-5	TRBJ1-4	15	CASSFARGQYEKLFF	TGTGCCAGCAGCTTCGCCCGGGGGCAGTATGAAAAACTGTTTTTT
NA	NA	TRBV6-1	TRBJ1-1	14	CASSPRGSYTEAFF	TGTGCCAGCAGTCCCCGGGGGAGCTACACTGAAGCTTTCTTT
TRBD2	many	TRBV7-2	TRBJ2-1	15	CASSLKRESYNEQFF	TGTGCCAGCAGCTTAAAGCGGGAGTCCTACAATGAGCAGTTCTTC
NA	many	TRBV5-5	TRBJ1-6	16	CASSLAGSSYNSPLHF	TGTGCCAGCAGCTTGGCGGGGAGCTCCTATAATTCACCCCTCCACTTT
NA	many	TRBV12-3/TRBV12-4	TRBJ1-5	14	CASSRRMLNQPQHF	TGTGCCAGCAGTCGTCGGATGCTAAATCAGCCCCAGCATTTT
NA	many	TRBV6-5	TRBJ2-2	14	CASSYGLNTGELFF	TGTGCCAGCAGTTACGGGCTGAACACCGGGGAGCTGTTTTTT
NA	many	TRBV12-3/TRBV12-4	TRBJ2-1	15	CASSLRSGPYNEQFF	TGTGCCAGCAGTTTACGTAGCGGACCCTACAATGAGCAGTTCTTC
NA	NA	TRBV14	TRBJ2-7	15	CASSQQLGEAYEQYF	TGTGCCAGCAGCCAACAGTTAGGAGAAGCCTACGAGCAGTACTTC
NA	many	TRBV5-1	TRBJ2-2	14	CASRDSQGTGELFF	TGCGCCAGCAGAGACAGCCAGGGCACCGGGGAGCTGTTTTTT